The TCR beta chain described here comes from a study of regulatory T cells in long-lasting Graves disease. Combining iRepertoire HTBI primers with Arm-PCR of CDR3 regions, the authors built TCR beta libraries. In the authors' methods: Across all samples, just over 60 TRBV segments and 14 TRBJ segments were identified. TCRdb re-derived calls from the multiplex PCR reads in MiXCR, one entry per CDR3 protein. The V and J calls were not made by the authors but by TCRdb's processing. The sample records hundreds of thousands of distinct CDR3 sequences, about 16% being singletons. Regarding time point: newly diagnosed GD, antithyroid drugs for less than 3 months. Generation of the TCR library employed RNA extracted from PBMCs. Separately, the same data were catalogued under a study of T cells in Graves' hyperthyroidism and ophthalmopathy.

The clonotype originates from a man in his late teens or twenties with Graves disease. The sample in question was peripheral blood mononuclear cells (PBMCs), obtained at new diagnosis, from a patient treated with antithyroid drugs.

CDR3 sequence reads: CASSQDDQAGEDTQYF. Written as DNA, the CDR3 is TGCGCCAGCAGCCAAGATGACCAGGCGGGAGAAGATACGCAGTATTTT. The chain carries TRBV4-1 and TRBJ2-3; 7 bases agree with TRBD2. V shed 0 bases and J 5 bases; nucleotides not matched to a gene: 8. This CDR3 contains 16 residues. The V gene's germline CDR1 is MGHRA and CDR2 YSYEKL.